This paragraph covers one T cell receptor (beta chain) sequence. The target antigen is unknown. The length of the CDR3 is 14 residues. V was shortened by 5 bases and J by 6 bases, with 15 bases between the two germline ends. Per the germline V gene, CDR1 is MDHEN and CDR2 is SYDVKM. Measured with immunoSEQ multiplex PCR; TCRdb has only the in-frame clones, and not every one. The sample records fewer than 85,000 clones, roughly 82% being singletons. The sample comes from a study of OX40 agonist ivuxolimab in advanced cancers. Whole-study findings and limits: Some of the nonresponding patients also showed low levels of normalized T-cell clonal expansion.

The chain carries TRBV28 and TRBJ2-3, with D hard to call. The TCR sequence derives from an adult with an advanced solid tumor such as melanoma, head and neck, liver or kidney cancer. This specimen was CD4+ or CD8+ T cells sorted from blood, taken in a trial of the OX40 agonist ivuxolimab. CDR3 in DNA: TGTGCCAGCAGTACAGCGTCCCGCCCGGATACGCAGTATTTT. It encodes CASSTASRPDTQYF.